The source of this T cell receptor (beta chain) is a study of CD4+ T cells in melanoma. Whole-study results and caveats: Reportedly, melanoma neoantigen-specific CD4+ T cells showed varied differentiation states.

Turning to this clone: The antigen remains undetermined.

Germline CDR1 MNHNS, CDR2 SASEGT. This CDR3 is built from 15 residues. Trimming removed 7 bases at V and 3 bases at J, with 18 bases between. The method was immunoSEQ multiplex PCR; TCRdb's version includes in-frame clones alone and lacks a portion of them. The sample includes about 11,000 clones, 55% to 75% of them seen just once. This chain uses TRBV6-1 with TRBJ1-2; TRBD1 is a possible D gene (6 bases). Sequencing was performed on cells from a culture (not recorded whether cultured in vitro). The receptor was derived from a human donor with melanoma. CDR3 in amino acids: CASKETGTYDYGYTF. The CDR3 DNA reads TGTGCCAGCAAAGAAACCGGGACATACGACTATGGCTACACCTTC.